A single sample gave rise to the 30 T cell receptor beta chains below, sequenced in a study of T-cell memory formation after mild COVID-19. TCRdb analysed the 5' RACE reads with MiXCR anew, one entry per CDR3 protein. The top ten hold approximately 22% of the sample, which has about 350,000 distinct CDR3 sequences, roughly 15% seen once. The material sequenced was PBMCs or a T cell subset sorted from them (not recorded which). The receptors here all came from a man between 18 and 29 years old who had mild COVID-19 (a few samples of this study predate the infection). Cell type and time point are not known.

This chain uses TRBV5-4 with TRBJ2-1; 7 bases line up with TRBD1. The CDR3 is 15 residues long. Germline-derived CDR1 and CDR2 are SGHNT and YYREEE (reference sequence). V trimming: 0 bases; J trimming: 4 bases; junction bases outside the gene matches: 4. The CDR3 region is CASSLVGQAYNEQFF. For the CDR3, the DNA is TGTGCCAGCAGCTTGGTCGGACAGGCGTACAATGAGCAGTTCTTC.

J is TRBJ2-3 and V is TRBV11-3, with D perhaps TRBD2 (5 bases). CDR1 and CDR2 (germline): SGHNT, YENEEA. Trimming removed 5 bases from V and 6 bases from J, with 12 bases in between. The CDR3 consists of 13 residues. The CDR3 nucleotides are TGTGCCAGCAGCGTCACTAGAGGGGATACGCAGTATTTT. Encoded protein: CASSVTRGDTQYF.

The chain recombines TRBV20-1 with TRBJ2-1, with D possibly matching TRBD1 (5 bases). From germline, CDR1 is DFQATT and CDR2 SNEGSKA (reference sequence). CDR3 length: 14 amino acids. V was clipped by 6 bases and J by 4 bases, with 16 bases between them. The CDR3 nucleotides are TGCAGTGCCCCCAGCCTAGGGGTTTACAATGAGCAGTTCTTC. This sequence encodes CSAPSLGVYNEQFF.

This clonotype came up a few times. The rearrangement links TRBV9 to TRBJ2-1; 10 bases line up with TRBD1. The V gene end was trimmed by 6 bases and the J gene end by 1 base; junction bases not matched to a gene: 4. Germline V CDR1 and CDR2: SGDLS, YYNGEE. There are 15 residues in the CDR3. CDR3 in amino acids: CASTLGQGSYNEQFF. CDR3 nucleotide sequence: TGTGCCAGCACGTTGGGACAGGGGTCCTACAATGAGCAGTTCTTC.

The genes are TRBV6-1 and TRBJ2-3, with 11 nucleotides matching TRBD2. CDR1 is MNHNS and CDR2 is SASEGT in the germline V gene. This CDR3 is built from 15 residues. The V segment lost 6 bases and the J segment 4 bases; nucleotides outside the gene matches: 6. The CDR3 sequence: CASRTLAGGPDTQYF. The CDR3 region has the DNA TGTGCCAGCAGGACCCTAGCGGGGGGTCCAGATACGCAGTATTTT.

The genes are TRBV12-3 or TRBV12-4 and TRBJ2-5, with 9 bases aligning to TRBD2. V trimming: 3 bases; J trimming: 5 bases; junction bases outside the gene matches: 4. The CDR3 runs 14 residues. The CDR3 loop is CASSFTSGFETQYF. As DNA, the CDR3 is TGTGCCAGCAGTTTTACTAGCGGGTTTGAGACCCAGTACTTC.

The rearrangement joins TRBV7-8 to TRBJ2-1; D possibly corresponds to TRBD1 (6 bases). In germline, CDR1 is SGHVS, CDR2 FQNEAQ. CDR3 length equals 13 residues. The V gene lost 4 bases and the J gene lost 15 bases, with 19 bases spanning the gap. The CDR3 here is CASSYLGGSVRFF. The CDR3 DNA reads TGTGCCAGCAGCTATTTAGGGGGTAGCGTCAGGTTCTTC.

CDR3 DNA: TGTGCCAGCGGGACACAGGGGGCTAATGGCTACACCTTC. This encodes CASGTQGANGYTF. V gene TRBV6-6 combines with J gene TRBJ1-2; TRBD1 matches 9 bases. This CDR3 has 13 amino acids. From germline, CDR1 is MNHNY and CDR2 SVGAGI (reference sequence). V trimming: 8 bases; J trimming: 6 bases; junction bases outside the gene matches: 7.

This clonotype was seen at least ten times. The rearrangement joins TRBV20-1 to TRBJ2-2; 8 bases agree with TRBD2. From germline, CDR1 is DFQATT and CDR2 SNEGSKA (reference sequence). Trimming cost V 0 bases and J 0 bases; bases outside gene matches: 0. The CDR3 contains 15 residues. CDR3 loop: CSARERGANTGELFF. The CDR3 DNA reads TGCAGTGCTAGAGAGCGGGGGGCGAACACCGGGGAGCTGTTTTTT.

The table lists this clonotype with a few counts. The CDR3 reads CASSVAPAQGTMNTEAFF. CDR3 DNA: TGTGCCAGCAGCGTAGCCCCCGCACAGGGAACCATGAACACTGAAGCTTTCTTT. J is TRBJ1-1 and V is TRBV9; tentatively, D is TRBD1 (6 bases). Germline CDR1 reads SGDLS; CDR2 reads YYNGEE. V was clipped by 0 bases and J by 0 bases, with 18 bases between them. The CDR3 spans 18 residues.

In its sample, this clonotype was seen a few times. This rearrangement joins TRBV7-9 to TRBJ1-2; D remains unclear. Germline values: CDR1 SEHNR, CDR2 FQNEAQ (reference sequence). The CDR3 consists of 16 residues. V lost 5 bases and J 3 bases, leaving 19 bases between the germline ends. Written as DNA, the CDR3 is TGTGCCAGCAGCCCGAGGCAGGCCAGTTCGGACTATGGCTACACCTTC. Amino acids: CASSPRQASSDYGYTF.

This clonotype was detected many times. V usage is TRBV7-3 and J usage is TRBJ1-1; 11 bases are shared with TRBD1. Germline trimming cut 7 bases from V and 11 bases from J; bases unmatched to any gene: 6. This CDR3 spans 12 amino acids. The germline V gene encodes CDR1 SGHTA and CDR2 FQGTGA. The CDR3 sequence: CASKGGQGDAFF. The DNA of the CDR3 is TGTGCCAGCAAAGGGGGACAGGGGGATGCTTTCTTT.

The chain combines TRBV11-2 with TRBJ2-2; 8 nucleotides line up with TRBD1. The germline V gene has CDR1 SGHAT and CDR2 FQNNGV. The V gene end was trimmed by 6 bases and the J gene end by 6 bases; junction bases not matched to a gene: 12. CDR3 size: 16 residues. The CDR3 sequence: CASSFPRQGAAGELFF. DNA for the CDR3: TGTGCCAGCAGTTTTCCTAGGCAGGGGGCGGCCGGGGAGCTGTTTTTT.

The CDR3, as DNA: TGCAGTGCTAGAGGGACTAGCGGATCCTACAATGAGCAGTTCTTC. Translated: CSARGTSGSYNEQFF. The V gene is TRBV20-1, the J gene TRBJ2-1; 10 bases map to TRBD2. This CDR3 region has 15 residues. V trimming: 1 base; J trimming: 1 base; junction bases outside the gene matches: 1. Germline CDR1 is DFQATT and CDR2 is SNEGSKA (reference sequence).

This sequence joins TRBV5-1 and TRBJ2-3; 7 bases are shared with TRBD1. CDR1 is SGHRS, CDR2 YFSETQ, per germline. The V and J ends lost 0 bases and 4 bases, in that order; junction bases with no gene match: 8. This CDR3 comprises 16 residues. The CDR3 bases are TGCGCCAGCAGCTTGGCCCCGGGACAGAAACCAGATACGCAGTATTTT. Translation gives CASSLAPGQKPDTQYF.

The gene calls are TRBV18 and TRBJ2-2, with a tentative D call TRBD1 (5 bases). This CDR3 region has 16 residues. V gave up 0 bases and J gave up 2 bases, with 10 bases separating them. Germline CDR1 and CDR2: KGHSH and LQKENI. CDR3 sequence reads: CASSPPRAGNTGELFF. The CDR3 coding sequence is TGTGCCAGCTCACCACCCAGGGCAGGCAACACCGGGGAGCTGTTTTTT. The full variable domain, its missing parts supplied by reference TRBV18 and TRBJ2-2, is NAGVMQNPRHLVRRRGQEARLRCSPMKGHSHVYWYRQLPEEGLKFMVYLQKENIIDESGMPKERFSAEFPKEGPSILRIQQVVRGDSAAYFCASSPPRAGNTGELFFGEGSRLTVL.

This clonotype was picked up a small number of times. The chain recombines TRBV6-6 with TRBJ2-5, with TRBD1 matching over 7 bases. The junction had 7 bases not matched to a gene; V was cut back by 8 bases and J by 7 bases. The CDR3 spans 12 residues. The germline V gene encodes CDR1 MNHNY and CDR2 SVGAGI (reference sequence). The CDR3 sequence: CASGTGDGTQYF. The CDR3 nucleotides are TGTGCCAGCGGTACAGGGGACGGGACCCAGTACTTC.

There are a few counts of this clonotype. The chain carries TRBV29-1 and TRBJ2-3, with D perhaps TRBD1 (6 bases). Trimming cost V 2 bases and J 4 bases, with 19 bases left between them. Looked up from germline, CDR1 is SQVTM and CDR2 is ANQGSEA. The CDR3 extends over 16 amino acids. The CDR3 spells CSVERSGDPGADTQYF. The CDR3 DNA follows: TGCAGCGTTGAACGGTCAGGAGATCCAGGGGCAGATACGCAGTATTTT.

This clonotype was observed a handful of times. The V gene is TRBV7-3, the J gene TRBJ2-3; D not resolved. Germline CDR1 and CDR2: SGHTA and FQGTGA. V dropped 7 bases and J dropped 1 base, with 9 bases sitting between them. CDR3 length: 13 amino acids. The CDR3 sequence: CASKDGGTDTQYF. The DNA for the CDR3 is TGTGCCAGCAAGGATGGGGGCACAGATACGCAGTATTTT. The whole variable domain, remainder taken from reference TRBV7-3 and TRBJ2-3, is GAGVSQTPSNKVTEKGKYVELRCDPISGHTALYWYRQSLGQGPEFLIYFQGTGAADDSGLPNDRFFAVRPEGSVSTLKIQRTERGDSAVYLCASKDGGTDTQYFGPGTRLTVL.

This clonotype was recorded many times. The chain has TRBV6-5 and TRBJ2-5; 8 bases fit TRBD2. The CDR3 contains 18 residues. Per germline, CDR1 MNHEY and CDR2 SVGAGI. J gave up 0 bases and V 2 bases, and 11 bases lay outside the gene matches. CDR3 residues: CASSYERRGATYQETQYF. As DNA, the CDR3 is TGTGCCAGCAGTTACGAACGGCGGGGGGCCACGTACCAAGAGACCCAGTACTTC.

J is TRBJ2-1 and V is TRBV7-3; 9 bases agree with TRBD1. The CDR3 consists of 14 residues. The germline V gene encodes CDR1 SGHTA and CDR2 FQGTGA. The junction had 5 bases not matched to a gene; V was cut back by 4 bases and J by 7 bases. The DNA for the CDR3 is TGTGCCAGCAGCTCAGGACAGGGGAGGAATGAGCAGTTCTTC. Translating gives CASSSGQGRNEQFF.

The gene calls are TRBV15 and TRBJ2-2; D call uncertain. Trimming took 0 bases from V and 2 from J, leaving 4 bases between them. Per germline, CDR1 LNHNV and CDR2 YYDKDF (reference sequence). The CDR3 consists of 14 residues. CDR3: CATSRDRNTGELFF. The CDR3 nucleotides are TGTGCCACCAGCAGAGACAGAAACACCGGGGAGCTGTTTTTT.

There are a few counts of this clonotype. The chain combines TRBV9 with TRBJ2-2; D may correspond to TRBD1 or TRBD2 (5 bases each). V was pared by 3 bases and J by 3 bases, with 15 bases between. The length of the CDR3 is 16 residues. Germline CDR1 reads SGDLS; CDR2 reads YYNGEE. CDR3 sequence (DNA): TGTGCCAGCAGCGCAGAGGGGTGGGGATACACCGGGGAGCTGTTTTTT. Translated, it gives CASSAEGWGYTGELFF.

The chain is built from TRBV5-1 and TRBJ1-1; D is unresolved. Per germline, CDR1 SGHRS and CDR2 YFSETQ. The CDR3 has 15 residues. V was cut by 0 bases and J by 4 bases, with 13 bases left in between. Here the CDR3 DNA reads TGCGCCAGCAGCTTGGCACAGACAATCGGCACTGAAGCTTTCTTT. Translation: CASSLAQTIGTEAFF.

The rearrangement joins TRBV29-1 to TRBJ2-7, with D perhaps matching TRBD2 (5 bases). Germline CDR1 is SQVTM and CDR2 is ANQGSEA. This CDR3 has 12 residues. V was clipped by 7 bases and J by 2 bases, with 12 bases between them. The CDR3, as DNA: TGCAGCGGGTGTCAGCGGACCTACGAGCAGTACGTC. This encodes CSGCQRTYEQYV.

In its sample, this clonotype was seen many times. V is TRBV12-5 and J is TRBJ1-1, with D tentatively TRBD1 (6 bases). The germline V gene encodes CDR1 LGHNT and CDR2 FRNRAP. Trimming took off 5 bases at V and 2 bases at J, with 15 bases between the two ends. This CDR3 has 15 amino acids. The CDR3 is CASGLHRDLNTEAFF. CDR3 nucleotide sequence: TGTGCTAGTGGTCTCCACAGGGATCTAAACACTGAAGCTTTCTTT.

This clonotype was seen ten or more times. The chain joins TRBV11-2 to TRBJ2-3, with 10 bases identical to TRBD2. The germline gives CDR1 SGHAT, CDR2 FQNNGV. This CDR3 is 15 amino acids long. V lost 7 bases, J lost 5 bases, and 9 bases stayed unmatched. CDR3 amino acids: CASTLSGGAIDTQYF. The DNA of the CDR3 is TGTGCCAGCACCCTAAGCGGGGGGGCCATAGATACGCAGTATTTT. The whole variable domain, remainder taken from reference TRBV11-2 and TRBJ2-3, is EAGVAQSPRYKIIEKRQSVAFWCNPISGHATLYWYQQILGQGPKLLIQFQNNGVVDDSQLPKDRFSAERLKGVDSTLKIQPAKLEDSAVYLCASTLSGGAIDTQYFGPGTRLTVL.

This clonotype was counted many times. This sequence joins TRBV2 and TRBJ2-6, with a possible D match to TRBD1 (5 bases). Germline V gene sequence: CDR1 SNHLY, CDR2 FYNNEI. This CDR3 has 13 amino acids. Trimming stripped 1 base from V and 14 bases from J, with 12 bases between. The CDR3 is CASSEDLAGILTF. DNA for the CDR3: TGTGCCAGCAGTGAAGATTTAGCAGGGATCCTGACTTTC.

In this sample, this clonotype turned up many times. The rearrangement joins TRBV27 to TRBJ1-1; 7 bases are a match to TRBD1. Germline CDR1 is MNHEY and CDR2 is SMNVEV (reference sequence). Trimming cost V 6 bases and J 7 bases; bases outside gene matches: 14. CDR3 length: 15 amino acids. CDR3 in DNA: TGTGCCAGCAGCCCTTTACCAGGGGGAAGCGGTGAAGCTTTCTTT. Translated: CASSPLPGGSGEAFF.

V and J are TRBV5-1 and TRBJ1-2, with TRBD1 matching 12 bases. Germline V gene data show CDR1 as SGHRS and CDR2 as YFSETQ. The CDR3 consists of 14 residues. V lost 6 bases and J lost 10; bases outside the gene matches: 10. The CDR3 DNA reads as TGCGCCAGCATCGAAGGGACAGGGGGCGAGGACTACACCTTC. It encodes CASIEGTGGEDYTF.